This T cell receptor beta chain was captured by sequencing in a study of regulatory T cells in long-lasting Graves disease. According to the study, TCR beta libraries were built with iRepertoire HTBI primers and CDR3-region Arm-PCR. One entry per CDR3 protein results from TCRdb running MiXCR on the multiplex PCR reads. The sample comprises roughly 420,000 distinct CDR3 sequences, roughly a sixth of which are singletons, and 22% rests with the top ten. Findings and caveats of the study: Patients with persistent disease showed a bias toward TRBV28, TRBJ1-2 and TRBJ2-5.

Sample time point: newly diagnosed GD, antithyroid drugs for less than 3 months. Researchers made the TCR library from RNA that was extracted from PBMCs. The CDR3 consists of 12 residues. Trimming removed 3 bases from V and 8 bases from J, with 10 bases in between. Looked up from germline, CDR1 is SGHAT and CDR2 is FQNNGV. This clonotype was found many times. Its target is not known. The chain links TRBV11-2 to TRBJ1-2; no clear D. This sequence originates from a female donor with Graves disease. The material sequenced was peripheral blood mononuclear cells (PBMCs), taken at new diagnosis, from a patient treated with antithyroid drugs. The DNA for the CDR3 is TGTGCCAGCAGCTTCTGGGTCGGAGGCTACACCTTC. It yields the protein CASSFWVGGYTF.